These 12 T cell receptor beta chains came from one sample sequenced in a study of T cells in Graves' hyperthyroidism and ophthalmopathy. Amplification of TCR beta CDR3 regions was performed using RNA transcripts as template. A first-round RT-PCR of the TCR CDR3 used the HTBI primer set. A single record per CDR3 protein comes from TCRdb applying MiXCR to the multiplex PCR reads. The sample carries hundreds of thousands of distinct CDR3 sequences, over 12% recorded once. The sequencing sample was made of blood. Receptor source: a man aged 50 to 60 with Graves' ophthalmopathy.

The chain combines TRBV24-1 with TRBJ1-1, with D perhaps TRBD1 (6 bases). This CDR3 comprises 16 residues. Trimming left V 0 bases short and J 4 bases short, with 14 bases between. Per the germline V gene, CDR1 is KGHDR and CDR2 is SFDVKD. This CDR3 reads CATSDLYRASGTEAFF. The CDR3 DNA reads TGTGCCACCAGTGATTTGTACAGGGCGAGTGGCACTGAAGCTTTCTTT.

This clonotype was observed a few times. V gene TRBV6-1 combines with J gene TRBJ2-5; 7 nucleotides align to TRBD1. The CDR3 consists of 12 residues. Germline V CDR1 and CDR2: MNHNS, SASEGT. V lost 6 bases, J lost 5 bases, and 3 bases stayed unmatched. The CDR3, as DNA: TGTGCCAGCAGACAGGGGCTGGAGACCCAGTACTTC. Amino acid sequence: CASRQGLETQYF.

This clonotype was seen many times. The V and J genes are TRBV11-2 and TRBJ2-7; D not resolved. The CDR3 is made up of 13 amino acids. In germline, CDR1 is SGHAT, CDR2 FQNNGV. Trimming shortened V by 5 bases and J by 0 bases, and 8 bases separated the two germline ends. Here the CDR3 reads CASSPNDSYEQYF. For the CDR3, the DNA is TGTGCCAGCAGCCCCAATGACTCCTACGAGCAGTACTTC.

The rearrangement uses TRBV10-3 and TRBJ2-1, with 13 nucleotides matching TRBD2. V trimming: 6 bases; J trimming: 6 bases; junction bases outside the gene matches: 14. CDR1 is ENHRY, CDR2 SYGVKD, per germline. CDR3 size: 18 residues. As DNA, the CDR3 is TGTGCCATCAGCTACACTAGCGGGAGGGTCGACTTGGGCAATGAGCAGTTCTTC. Its protein is CAISYTSGRVDLGNEQFF.

This clonotype was detected a few times. This sequence joins TRBV29-1 and TRBJ2-7, with unresolved D. The CDR3 spans 12 residues. Trimming cost V 2 bases and J 5 bases, with 10 bases left between them. CDR1 and CDR2 from the germline V gene are SQVTM and ANQGSEA. The CDR3 loop is CSVERSADEQYF. In DNA, the CDR3 is TGCAGCGTTGAAAGGTCGGCGGACGAGCAGTACTTC.

This clonotype turned up a few times. V gene TRBV20-1 combines with J gene TRBJ2-5; TRBD2 matches 8 bases. This CDR3 has 16 residues. Losses at the gene ends were 5 bases for V and 4 bases for J; bases not matched to a gene: 15. Germline CDR1 and CDR2: DFQATT and SNEGSKA (reference sequence). CDR3 sequence (DNA): TGCAGTGCTCCGACGACTAGCGATCTTTGGGTAGAGACCCAGTACTTC. It yields the protein CSAPTTSDLWVETQYF.

As regards this clonotype: A much larger clone lies a single base off, so this may be a read error. The gene calls are TRBV2 and TRBJ1-1; D uncertain. V dropped 7 bases and J dropped 14 bases, with 20 bases sitting between them. Germline CDR1 reads SNHLY; CDR2 reads FYNNEI. The CDR3 runs to 12 residues. CDR3 region: CASIAGGELVFF. The CDR3 DNA sequence: TGTGCCAGCATAGCCGGCGGGGAGTTAGTGTTCTTT.

V gene TRBV7-8 combines with J gene TRBJ2-5, with D perhaps matching TRBD2 (6 bases). The CDR3 runs to 18 residues. Trimming removed 4 bases at V and 1 base at J, with 22 bases between. Germline CDR1 and CDR2: SGHVS and FQNEAQ. The CDR3 protein is CASSSRAGGSSVQETQYF. The CDR3 nucleotides are TGTGCCAGCAGCTCAAGAGCCGGCGGGTCTAGCGTCCAAGAGACCCAGTACTTC.

The chain is built from TRBV9 and TRBJ2-7; D is perhaps TRBD2 (6 bases). CDR3 length: 12 residues. Per germline, CDR1 SGDLS and CDR2 YYNGEE. Trimming shortened V by 0 bases and J by 6 bases, and 7 bases separated the two germline ends. The CDR3 protein is CASSVDGGEQYF. The CDR3 nucleotides are TGTGCCAGCAGCGTAGACGGGGGCGAGCAGTACTTC.

This clonotype was recorded many times. The chain is built from TRBV12-5 and TRBJ2-5; TRBD1 might be the D (6 bases). Germline CDR1 LGHNT, CDR2 FRNRAP. The CDR3 is 20 amino acids. Trimming shortened V by 0 bases and J by 2 bases, and 25 bases separated the two germline ends. The CDR3, as DNA: TGTGCTAGTGGTTTGGTACGAGGGGAGACAGGTCCGGGACGGCAAGAGACCCAGTACTTC. Protein product: CASGLVRGETGPGRQETQYF.

On this clonotype: The junction departs from germline at one end; a sequencing error may be responsible. The CDR3 bases are TGTGCCGGCAGTGATTTTAGCGGGAGAACCGATGAGCAGTTCTTC. Its translation is CAGSDFSGRTDEQFF. V is TRBV6-1 and J is TRBJ2-1; 9 bases are a match to TRBD2. CDR3 length: 15 residues. The V gene's germline CDR1 is MNHNS and CDR2 SASEGT.

This clonotype has ten or more counts. In nucleotides, the CDR3 is TGTGCCAGCACCCAAAGCGGGTTAGTCTACGAGCAGTACTTC. It yields the protein CASTQSGLVYEQYF. The chain has TRBV27 and TRBJ2-7, with D possibly being TRBD2 (6 bases). Germline V gene data show CDR1 as MNHEY and CDR2 as SMNVEV (reference sequence). The germline V and J ends were trimmed by 7 bases and 3 bases, with 16 bases remaining between them. The CDR3 consists of 14 residues.